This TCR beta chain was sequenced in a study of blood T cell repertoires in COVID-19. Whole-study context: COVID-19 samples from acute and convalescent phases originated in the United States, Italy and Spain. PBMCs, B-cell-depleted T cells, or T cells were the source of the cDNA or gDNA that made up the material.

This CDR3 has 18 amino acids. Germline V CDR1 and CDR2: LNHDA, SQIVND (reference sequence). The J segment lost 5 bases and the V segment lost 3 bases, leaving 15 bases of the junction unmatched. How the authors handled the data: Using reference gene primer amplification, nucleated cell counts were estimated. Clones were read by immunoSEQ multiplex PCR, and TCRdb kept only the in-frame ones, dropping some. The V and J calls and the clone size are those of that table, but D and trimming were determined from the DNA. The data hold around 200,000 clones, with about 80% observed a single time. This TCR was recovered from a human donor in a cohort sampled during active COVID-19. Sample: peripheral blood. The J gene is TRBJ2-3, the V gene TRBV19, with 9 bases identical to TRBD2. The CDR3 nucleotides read TGTGCCAGTAGTATGGGTTCCGTGATAGCGGGGGCTCGAGATACGCAGTATTTT. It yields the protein CASSMGSVIAGARDTQYF.